This T cell receptor beta chain comes out of a study of blood T cell repertoires in COVID-19 (dated by TCRdb to about 2020). About the study as a whole: Collaborator samples came from the United States, Italy and Spain and covered acute and convalescent phases of COVID-19. Nearly every sample came with metadata listing a de-identified subject ID, COVID-19 status, age in years and sex. The prospective study material was composed of cDNA or gDNA derived from T cells, B-cell-depleted T cells, or PBMCs. Subjects who had been exposed to COVID-19, were actively infected with it, or had recovered from it provided the deeply sampled blood TCRbeta repertoires that made up the dataset. The repertoires were released in a freely available public database intended as a resource for research on the immune response to SARS-CoV-2. Samples were obtained from the ongoing ImmuneRACE study (first 160 participants) and from 1,254 subjects provided by 6 global collaborators. HLA class I and class II types, where available, came from metadata supplied by the sample provider rather than from assay-based typing. Overall results and qualifications from the work: Clinical and demographic metadata were provided uncurated, with the amount varying by source and participant.

Including cysteine and phenylalanine, the CDR3 has 14 amino acids. The entry retains the CDR3 DNA only, 42 bases that are in frame from base 1. V sheds 7 bases and J sheds 4 bases, leaving 16 bases between their ends. The germline V gene (reference sequence) provides CDR1 LGHDT and CDR2 YNNKEL. Remarks on this clone: What antigen it recognizes has not been identified. Within one base of it there is no much larger clone, and no base qualities were kept.

Participants in the prospective study were enrolled through a virtual design, were aged about 18 to 89 years, and lived in roughly 25 United States geographic areas. In the prospective study, participants were assigned to cohorts based on the clinical history participants reported in a screening survey and a study questionnaire. Mobile phlebotomists in the prospective study collected whole blood, serum and a nasopharyngeal or oropharyngeal swab from every participant. Prospective study participants could optionally give additional blood draws and questionnaires over a roughly 2-month period. Prospective study blood samples were shipped either frozen or at room temperature before DNA extraction. TCRbeta CDR3 regions were amplified from genomic DNA using the immunoSEQ Assay, a bias-controlled multiplex PCR. The authors' pipeline ran thus. Within the assay, amplification of reference gene primers was used to estimate how many nucleated cells each sample contained. Sequence reads were collapsed and filtered to measure the absolute abundance of every unique TCRbeta CDR3 rearrangement. For each sample, productive Simpson clonality was calculated as the square root of Simpson's diversity index across productive rearrangements. TCRdb carries this immuneACCESS record with in-frame sequences only. Its versions omit some clonotypes, under half of them owing to an unresolved V gene in the studies checked, with the rest unexplained. V, J and clone size are those of that table, while D and trimming were read from the DNA. This sample comprises under 300,000 clones, 91% of them detected only once. The top ten hold roughly 1.2% of the sample.

Specimen: PBMCs or T cells enriched from blood (not recorded which). In this chain, TRBV3-1 (or the pseudogene TRBV3-2) is recombined with TRBJ1-1; tentative D gene TRBD1, with 6 bases matching. The receptor was derived from a human donor in a cohort exposed to, infected with or recovered from COVID-19 (not recorded which). The donor label of this sample is uncertain. CDR3 reads: CASKLGGGRTEAFF. The DNA sequence is TGTGCCAGCAAATTGGGGGGGGGCCGCACTGAAGCTTTCTTT.